The text below deals with one T cell receptor (beta chain). Its target is not known. To make TCR beta libraries, researchers used iRepertoire HTBI primers and Arm-PCR of CDR3 regions. TCRdb recomputed calls from the multiplex PCR reads with MiXCR, one row per CDR3 protein. The data contain approximately 400,000 distinct CDR3 sequences, 20% to 25% of them singletons. Looked up from germline, CDR1 is MNHEY and CDR2 is SMNVEV (reference sequence). V shed 4 bases and J shed 5 bases, with 9 bases lying between them. CDR3 length: 12 amino acids. The sample comes from a study of regulatory T cells in long-lasting Graves disease. For the study at large: Positive TSH receptor antibodies alongside over 5 years of antithyroid drugs were what marked Graves' disease as persistent. General study results and limits: Persistent disease showed a preference for TRBV28, TRBJ1-2 and TRBJ2-5. It was possible that the small sample size reduced accuracy. Fewer public clonotypes were shared by new patients (roughly 910) than by persistent patients (about 2,800).

This sample's time point: persistent/refractory GD, antithyroid drugs over 5 years with positive TRAb. PBMCs provided the RNA from which the TCR library was made. This sequence originates from a female donor with Graves disease. This specimen consisted of peripheral blood mononuclear cells (PBMCs), obtained when the disease was refractory, from a patient treated with antithyroid drugs. This rearrangement joins TRBV27 to TRBJ2-7, with a possible D match to TRBD2 (5 bases). The CDR3 DNA follows: TGTGCCAGCAGTTCGGGGTTCCACGAGCAGTACTTC. Translation gives CASSSGFHEQYF.